This T cell receptor beta chain was observed in a study of T cell responses to AZD1222 COVID-19 vaccine. Using immunoSEQ multiplex PCR, the repertoire was profiled, and TCRdb retains in-frame clones only, with some absent. The table lists roughly 180,000 clones, approximately 86% of them singletons. Overall study findings and caveats: Nearly half of the spike-specific TCRs reportedly recognize variant regions that carry no mutations. Repertoires were collected only later (after the peak T cell response had occurred). With two AZD1222 doses given, Spike-specific TCR breadth and depth both rose. Donors skewed white British and female; clonal diversity was possibly underestimated.

To note about this clone: Its target is unknown.

Germline trimming cut 4 bases from V and 3 bases from J; bases unmatched to any gene: 6. CDR1 SGHTA and CDR2 FQGNSA come from the germline V gene. The CDR3 is 17 residues long. The chain employs TRBV7-2 and TRBJ2-1; 13 bases fit TRBD2. The sequencing used peripheral blood, collected on day 0 of AZD1222 vaccination. This receptor was obtained from an adult in good health. The CDR3 sequence is CASSSTSGRGRYNEQFF. Written as DNA, the CDR3 is TGTGCCAGCAGCTCCACTAGCGGGAGGGGGCGCTACAATGAGCAGTTCTTC. The full variable domain, completed using reference TRBV7-2 and TRBJ2-1, is GAGVSQSPSNKVTEKGKDVELRCDPISGHTALYWYRQSLGQGLEFLIYFQGNSAPDKSGLPSDRFSAERTGGSVSTLTIQRTQQEDSAVYLCASSSTSGRGRYNEQFFGPGTRLTVL.